What follows is one T cell receptor beta chain and its context. This clone was observed a few times. Its antigen is not yet known. It has no much larger one-base neighbor in the sample; base qualities were not kept. These data are taken from a study of blood T cell repertoires in COVID-19 (dated by TCRdb to about 2020). Study-wide context: Samples covering the acute and convalescent phases of COVID-19 were provided by collaborators in the United States, Italy and Spain. The prospective study material was composed of cDNA or gDNA derived from T cells, B-cell-depleted T cells, or PBMCs. The dataset comprised deeply sampled blood TCRbeta repertoires from subjects exposed to, actively infected with, or recovered from COVID-19. A freely available public database, intended as a resource for researchers studying the immune response to SARS-CoV-2, is where the repertoires were released. Samples came from the ongoing ImmuneRACE study (first 160 participants) plus 1,254 subjects from 6 global collaborators. Sample metadata almost always included a de-identified subject ID, COVID-19 status, age in years and sex. Where available, HLA class I and class II types were obtained from metadata supplied by the sample provider rather than from assay-based typing. Results and caveats for the whole study, not just this receptor: The quantity of clinical and demographic metadata differed by source and by participant and was supplied without curation.

The CDR3, from cysteine to phenylalanine, totals 19 residues. Here the CDR3 DNA is all that survives: 57 bases in frame from base 1. The immunoSEQ Assay, a bias-controlled multiplex PCR, was used to amplify TCRbeta CDR3 regions from genomic DNA. From the authors' description of their analysis: The number of nucleated cells in each sample was estimated from the amplification of reference gene primers within the assay. Sequence reads were collapsed and filtered to measure the absolute abundance of every unique TCRbeta CDR3 rearrangement. For each sample, productive Simpson clonality was calculated by taking the square root of Simpson's diversity index across productive rearrangements. TCRdb holds this immuneACCESS table with in-frame rearrangements only. Some clones are missing; in checked studies, unresolved V genes explain under half, and the rest has no known cause. V, J and clone size reflect that table, while D and trimming were determined from the DNA. This sample gives 30,000 or so clones in total; 90% of them show up just once. Less than 2% of the sample belongs to the ten largest clones.

Whole blood was collected in K2EDTA tubes by collaborating institutions according to the institutions' own protocols. For TCRbeta analysis, collaborators shipped samples as frozen whole blood, isolated PBMCs, or DNA extracted from either of those sample types. The sample comprised peripheral blood. The V gene is TRBV21-1 and the J gene is TRBJ1-5; the table's D call, TRBD1, was not checked against the DNA. TRBV21-1 is flagged as a pseudogene. This sequence was found in a man aged 55 to 70 with active COVID-19. CDR3 region: CASSLHKGQEGPQNQPQHF. At the DNA level, the sequence is TGTGCCAGCAGCCTTCATAAGGGACAGGAGGGGCCCCAGAATCAGCCCCAGCATTTT.